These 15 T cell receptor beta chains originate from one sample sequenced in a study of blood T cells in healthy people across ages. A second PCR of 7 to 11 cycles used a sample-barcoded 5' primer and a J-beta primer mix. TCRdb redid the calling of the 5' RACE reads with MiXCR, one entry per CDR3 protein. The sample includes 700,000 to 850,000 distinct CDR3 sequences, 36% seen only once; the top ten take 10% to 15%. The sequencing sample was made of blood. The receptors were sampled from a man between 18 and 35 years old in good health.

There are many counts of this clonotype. This chain's CDR3 is CSALDDTDTQYF. The CDR3 DNA follows: TGCAGTGCTTTAGACGACACAGATACGCAGTATTTT. The chain is built from TRBV20-1 and TRBJ2-3; D not certain. Trimming removed 5 bases from V and 2 bases from J, with 8 bases in between. In germline, CDR1 is DFQATT, CDR2 SNEGSKA (reference sequence). CDR3 size: 12 residues.

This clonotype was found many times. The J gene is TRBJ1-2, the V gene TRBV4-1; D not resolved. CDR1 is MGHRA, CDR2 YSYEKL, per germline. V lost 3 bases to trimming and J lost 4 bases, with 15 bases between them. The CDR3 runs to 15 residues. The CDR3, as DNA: TGCGCCAGCAGCCAGGTGGGAAATCCCGGCTATGGCTACACCTTC. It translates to CASSQVGNPGYGYTF.

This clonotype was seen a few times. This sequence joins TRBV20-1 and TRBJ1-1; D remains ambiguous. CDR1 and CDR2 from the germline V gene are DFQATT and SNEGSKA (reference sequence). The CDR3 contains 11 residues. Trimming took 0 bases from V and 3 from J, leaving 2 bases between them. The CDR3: CSAREDTEAFF. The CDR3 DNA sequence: TGCAGTGCTAGAGAGGACACTGAAGCTTTCTTT.

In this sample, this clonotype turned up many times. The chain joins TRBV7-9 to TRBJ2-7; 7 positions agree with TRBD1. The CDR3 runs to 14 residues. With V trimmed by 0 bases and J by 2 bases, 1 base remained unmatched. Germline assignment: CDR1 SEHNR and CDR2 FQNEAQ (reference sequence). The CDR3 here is CASSLADRAYEQYF. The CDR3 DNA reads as TGTGCCAGCAGCTTAGCCGACAGGGCCTACGAGCAGTACTTC.

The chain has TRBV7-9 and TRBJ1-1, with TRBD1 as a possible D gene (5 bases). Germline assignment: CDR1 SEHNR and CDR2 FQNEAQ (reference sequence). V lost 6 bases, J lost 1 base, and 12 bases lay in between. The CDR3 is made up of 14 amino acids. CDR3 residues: CASSPGPPNTEAFF. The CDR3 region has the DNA TGTGCCAGCAGTCCGGGACCGCCGAACACTGAAGCTTTCTTT.

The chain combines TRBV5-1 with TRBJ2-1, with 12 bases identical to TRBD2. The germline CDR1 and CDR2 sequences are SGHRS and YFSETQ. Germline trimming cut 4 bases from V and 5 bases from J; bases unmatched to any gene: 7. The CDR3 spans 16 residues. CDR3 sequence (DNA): TGCGCCAGCAGCCTTCGGACTAGCGGGACCAACAATGAGCAGTTCTTC. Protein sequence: CASSLRTSGTNNEQFF.

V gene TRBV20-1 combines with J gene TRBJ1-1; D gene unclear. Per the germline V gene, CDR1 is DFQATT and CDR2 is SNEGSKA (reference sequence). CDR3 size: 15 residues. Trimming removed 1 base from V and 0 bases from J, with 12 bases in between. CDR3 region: CSARGGRLMNTEAFF. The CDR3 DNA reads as TGCAGTGCTAGAGGCGGGAGACTCATGAACACTGAAGCTTTCTTT.

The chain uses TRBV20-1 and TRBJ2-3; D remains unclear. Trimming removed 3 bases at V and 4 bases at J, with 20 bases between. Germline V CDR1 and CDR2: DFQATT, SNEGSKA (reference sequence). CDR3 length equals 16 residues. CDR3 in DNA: TGCAGTGCTAGGCCCAGAGTTGTAATTAGTTCAGATACGCAGTATTTT. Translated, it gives CSARPRVVISSDTQYF.

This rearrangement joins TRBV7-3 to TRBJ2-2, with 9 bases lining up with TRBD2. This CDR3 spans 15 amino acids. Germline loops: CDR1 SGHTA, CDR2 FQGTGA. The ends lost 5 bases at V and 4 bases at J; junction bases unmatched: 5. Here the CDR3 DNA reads TGTGCCAGCAGCCAGGGTAGCGGGGGCACCGGGGAGCTGTTTTTT. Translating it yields CASSQGSGGTGELFF. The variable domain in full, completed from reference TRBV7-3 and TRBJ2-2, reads GAGVSQTPSNKVTEKGKYVELRCDPISGHTALYWYRQSLGQGPEFLIYFQGTGAADDSGLPNDRFFAVRPEGSVSTLKIQRTERGDSAVYLCASSQGSGGTGELFFGEGSRLTVL.

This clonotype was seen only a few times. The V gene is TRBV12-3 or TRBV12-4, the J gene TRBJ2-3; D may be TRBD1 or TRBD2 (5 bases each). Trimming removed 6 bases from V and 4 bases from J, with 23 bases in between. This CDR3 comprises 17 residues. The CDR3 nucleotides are TGTGCCAGCAGACTACCGGGCCGGGACGGGTCCCCAGATACGCAGTATTTT. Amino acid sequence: CASRLPGRDGSPDTQYF.

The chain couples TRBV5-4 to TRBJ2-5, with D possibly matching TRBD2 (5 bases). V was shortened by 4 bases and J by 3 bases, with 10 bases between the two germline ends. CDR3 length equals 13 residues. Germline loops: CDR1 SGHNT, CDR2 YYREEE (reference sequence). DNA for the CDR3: TGTGCCAGCAGCCTGCCGGGAAAAGAGACCCAGTACTTC. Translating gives CASSLPGKETQYF.

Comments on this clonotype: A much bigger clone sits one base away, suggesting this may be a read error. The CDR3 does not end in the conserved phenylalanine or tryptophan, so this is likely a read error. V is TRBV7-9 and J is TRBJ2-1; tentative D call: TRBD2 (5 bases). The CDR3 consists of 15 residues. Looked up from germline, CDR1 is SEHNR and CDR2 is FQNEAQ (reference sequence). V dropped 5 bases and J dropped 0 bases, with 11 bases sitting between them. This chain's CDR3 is CASSPVRGSYNEQFL. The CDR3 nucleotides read TGTGCCAGCAGCCCCGTTCGGGGCTCCTACAATGAGCAGTTCTTA.

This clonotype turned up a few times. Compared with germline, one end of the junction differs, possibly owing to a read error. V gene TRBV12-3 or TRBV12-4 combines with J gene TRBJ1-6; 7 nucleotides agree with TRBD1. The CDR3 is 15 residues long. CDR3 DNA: TGTGCCGGCAGTCGTCGGGACAGCTATAATTCACCCCTCCACTTT. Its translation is CAGSRRDSYNSPLHF.

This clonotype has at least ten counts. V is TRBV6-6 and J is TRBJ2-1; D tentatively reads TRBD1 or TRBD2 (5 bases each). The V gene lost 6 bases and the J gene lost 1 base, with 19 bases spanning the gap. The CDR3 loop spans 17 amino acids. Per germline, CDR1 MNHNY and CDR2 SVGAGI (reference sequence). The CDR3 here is CASSPPQGERSYNEQFF. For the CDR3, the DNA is TGTGCCAGCAGCCCCCCCCAGGGAGAAAGATCCTACAATGAGCAGTTCTTC.

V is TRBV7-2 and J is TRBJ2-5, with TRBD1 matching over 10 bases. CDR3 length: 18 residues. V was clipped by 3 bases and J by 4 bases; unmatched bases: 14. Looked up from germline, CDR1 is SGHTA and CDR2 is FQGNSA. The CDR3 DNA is TGTGCCAGCAGCTTGCGCCCATCGACAGGGGGCAAGAGAGAGACCCAGTACTTC. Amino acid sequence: CASSLRPSTGGKRETQYF. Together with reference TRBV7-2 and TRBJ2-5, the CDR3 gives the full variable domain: GAGVSQSPSNKVTEKGKDVELRCDPISGHTALYWYRQSLGQGLEFLIYFQGNSAPDKSGLPSDRFSAERTGGSVSTLTIQRTQQEDSAVYLCASSLRPSTGGKRETQYFGPGTRLLVL.